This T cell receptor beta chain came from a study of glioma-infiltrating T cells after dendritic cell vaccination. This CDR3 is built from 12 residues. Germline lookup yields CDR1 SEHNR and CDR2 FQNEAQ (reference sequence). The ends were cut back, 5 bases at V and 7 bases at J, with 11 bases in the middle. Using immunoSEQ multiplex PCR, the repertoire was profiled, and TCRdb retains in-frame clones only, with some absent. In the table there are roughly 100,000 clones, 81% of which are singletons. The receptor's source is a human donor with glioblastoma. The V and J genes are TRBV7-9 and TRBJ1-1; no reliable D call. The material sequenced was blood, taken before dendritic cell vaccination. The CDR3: CASSPGGIEAFF. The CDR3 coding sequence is TGTGCCAGCAGCCCAGGAGGGATTGAAGCTTTCTTT.